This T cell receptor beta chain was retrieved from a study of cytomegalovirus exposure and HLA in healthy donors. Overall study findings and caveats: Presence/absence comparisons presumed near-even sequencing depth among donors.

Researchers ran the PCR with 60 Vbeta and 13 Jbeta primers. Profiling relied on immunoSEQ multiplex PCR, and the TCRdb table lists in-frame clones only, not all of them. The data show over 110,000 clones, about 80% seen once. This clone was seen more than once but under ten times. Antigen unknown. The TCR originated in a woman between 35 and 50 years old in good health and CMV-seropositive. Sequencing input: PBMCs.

The CDR3 DNA is TGCAGCGTTGTTCAGGACTTAGGGTACGAGCAGTACTTC. It is translated as CSVVQDLGYEQYF. V is TRBV29-1 and J is TRBJ2-7, with D tentatively TRBD2 (5 bases). Germline CDR1 SQVTM, CDR2 ANQGSEA. The CDR3 is made up of 13 amino acids. V was clipped by 4 bases and J by 4 bases, with 14 bases between them.